Each of the 10 T cell receptor beta chains below was sequenced from the same sample in a study of blood T cell repertoires in COVID-19. The repertoire was sequenced with immunoSEQ multiplex PCR; TCRdb's copy has only in-frame clones and lacks some. The sample lists 120,000 or so clones; about 83% were seen once. Sequencing was carried out using peripheral blood. All receptors come from a man aged 55-75 years with acute or convalescent COVID-19.

The V and J genes are TRBV9 and TRBJ1-5; weak D call: TRBD1 (5 bases). Germline values: CDR1 SGDLS, CDR2 YYNGEE. The CDR3 contains 14 residues. V was shortened by 4 bases and J by 0 bases, with 8 bases between the two germline ends. DNA for the CDR3: TGTGCCAGCAGCCAGACAGATAGCAATCAGCCCCAGCATTTT. It translates to CASSQTDSNQPQHF.

J is TRBJ1-6 and V is TRBV10-3; D is ambiguous. Trimming left V 7 bases short and J 10 bases short, with 11 bases between. The CDR3 consists of 12 residues. Germline assignment: CDR1 ENHRY and CDR2 SYGVKD. CDR3 nucleotides: TGTGCCATCAACGAGGGTAGCTCACCCCTCCACTTT. Translation gives CAINEGSSPLHF.

The chain is built from TRBV6-5 and TRBJ1-1; TRBD1 is a possible D gene (5 bases). Germline CDR1 is MNHEY and CDR2 is SVGAGI. Trimming took off 2 bases at V and 6 bases at J, with 19 bases between the two ends. The CDR3 totals 16 residues. CDR3 in amino acids: CASSYARPGWDAEAFF. CDR3 sequence (DNA): TGTGCCAGCAGTTACGCCCGTCCAGGGTGGGATGCTGAAGCTTTCTTT.

CDR3 nucleotide sequence: TGTGCCAGCAGTCCACCCGGGAGGGTAATCTCCGGGGAGCTGTTTTTT. Its translation is CASSPPGRVISGELFF. The V gene is TRBV28, the J gene TRBJ2-2; 8 bases are shared with TRBD2. This CDR3 region has 16 residues. Per germline, CDR1 MDHEN and CDR2 SYDVKM. Germline trimming cut 5 bases from V and 6 bases from J; bases unmatched to any gene: 11.

The genes are TRBV11-2 and TRBJ2-7, with a possible D match to TRBD2 (6 bases). Germline V gene lookup returns CDR1 SGHAT and CDR2 FQNNGV. V was clipped by 4 bases and J by 6 bases, with 19 bases between them. The length of the CDR3 is 15 residues. CDR3 nucleotide sequence: TGTGCCAGCAGCTGGGGGGTCTTAGGCAGCGGCGAGCAGTACTTC. This sequence encodes CASSWGVLGSGEQYF. The whole variable domain, remainder taken from reference TRBV11-2 and TRBJ2-7, is EAGVAQSPRYKIIEKRQSVAFWCNPISGHATLYWYQQILGQGPKLLIQFQNNGVVDDSQLPKDRFSAERLKGVDSTLKIQPAKLEDSAVYLCASSWGVLGSGEQYFGPGTRLTVT.

The CDR3 nucleotides are TGTGCCAGCAGTTTACCCTTGGGCGGGGCAGATACGCAGTATTTT. Its translation: CASSLPLGGADTQYF. The chain has TRBV6-5 and TRBJ2-3; D is possibly TRBD2 (6 bases). Trimming took 4 bases from V and 4 from J, leaving 15 bases between them. Germline V gives CDR1 MNHEY, CDR2 SVGAGI. This CDR3 region has 15 residues.

J is TRBJ2-3 and V is TRBV28, with 8 positions matching TRBD2. With V trimmed by 5 bases and J by 1 base, 5 bases remained unmatched. The CDR3 consists of 15 residues. CDR1 MDHEN and CDR2 SYDVKM come from the germline V gene. CDR3 in DNA: TGTGCCAGCAGTCCGGCGGGGGGCCGCACAGATACGCAGTATTTT. This codes for CASSPAGGRTDTQYF.

The chain employs TRBV5-1 and TRBJ2-2, with D tentatively TRBD1 (6 bases). The V gene's germline CDR1 is SGHRS and CDR2 YFSETQ. Trimming left V 4 bases short and J 2 bases short, with 9 bases between. The CDR3 covers 14 residues. CDR3 in amino acids: CASSPTGNTGELFF. Here the CDR3 DNA reads TGCGCCAGCAGCCCGACAGGTAACACCGGGGAGCTGTTTTTT. The complete variable domain, with remaining parts taken from reference TRBV5-1 and TRBJ2-2, reads KAGVTQTPRYLIKTRGQQVTLSCSPISGHRSVSWYQQTPGQGLQFLFEYFSETQRNKGNFPGRFSGRQFSNSRSEMNVSTLELGDSALYLCASSPTGNTGELFFGEGSRLTVL.

The chain employs TRBV5-1 and TRBJ1-1, with 7 bases aligning to TRBD1. Trimming at V came to 2 bases and at J to 4 bases, leaving 2 bases not matched to a gene. The length of the CDR3 is 13 residues. The germline CDR1 and CDR2 sequences are SGHRS and YFSETQ. The CDR3 DNA sequence: TGCGCCAGCAGCTTTACAGGGGCCACTGAAGCTTTCTTT. Residues: CASSFTGATEAFF.

The chain uses TRBV11-2 and TRBJ1-1; D not resolved. There are 15 residues in the CDR3. CDR1 SGHAT and CDR2 FQNNGV come from the germline V gene. V lost 1 base and J lost 3, with 12 bases in between. As DNA, the CDR3 is TGTGCCAGCAGCTTAGTCCCTTTCCGGGACACTGAAGCTTTCTTT. Translation: CASSLVPFRDTEAFF.